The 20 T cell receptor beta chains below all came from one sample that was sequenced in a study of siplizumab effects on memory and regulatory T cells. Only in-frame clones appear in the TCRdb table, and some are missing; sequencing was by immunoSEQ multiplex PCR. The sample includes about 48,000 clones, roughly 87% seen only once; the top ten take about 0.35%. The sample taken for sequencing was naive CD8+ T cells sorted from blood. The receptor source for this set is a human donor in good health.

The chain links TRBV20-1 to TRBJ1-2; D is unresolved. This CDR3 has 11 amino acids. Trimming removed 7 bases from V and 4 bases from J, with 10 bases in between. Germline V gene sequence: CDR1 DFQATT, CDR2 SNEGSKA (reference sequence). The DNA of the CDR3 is TGCAGTGTATATGACCTCTATGGCTACACCTTC. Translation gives CSVYDLYGYTF.

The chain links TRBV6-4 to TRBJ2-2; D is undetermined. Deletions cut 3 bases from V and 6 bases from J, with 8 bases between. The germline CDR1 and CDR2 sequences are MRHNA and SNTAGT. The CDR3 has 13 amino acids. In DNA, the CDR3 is TGTGCCAGCAGTGATGGGCCCCCCGGGGAGCTGTTTTTT. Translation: CASSDGPPGELFF.

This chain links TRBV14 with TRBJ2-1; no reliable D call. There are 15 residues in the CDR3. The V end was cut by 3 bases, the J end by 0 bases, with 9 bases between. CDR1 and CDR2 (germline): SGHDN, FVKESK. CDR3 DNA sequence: TGTGCCAGCAGCCAGAATAGCATCTCCTACAATGAGCAGTTCTTC. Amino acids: CASSQNSISYNEQFF.

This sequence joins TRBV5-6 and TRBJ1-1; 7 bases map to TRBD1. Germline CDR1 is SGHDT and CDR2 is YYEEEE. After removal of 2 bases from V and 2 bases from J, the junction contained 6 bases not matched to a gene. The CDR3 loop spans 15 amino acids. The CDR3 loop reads CASSLLRQGNTEAFF. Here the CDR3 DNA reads TGTGCCAGCAGCTTATTGCGACAGGGAAACACTGAAGCTTTCTTT.

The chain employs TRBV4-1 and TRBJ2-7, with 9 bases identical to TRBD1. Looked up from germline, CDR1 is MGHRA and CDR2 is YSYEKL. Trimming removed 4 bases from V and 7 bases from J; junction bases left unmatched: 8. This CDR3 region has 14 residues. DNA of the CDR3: TGCGCCAGCAGCCTTACAGGGACAGGGCGGGAGCAGTACTTC. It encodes CASSLTGTGREQYF.

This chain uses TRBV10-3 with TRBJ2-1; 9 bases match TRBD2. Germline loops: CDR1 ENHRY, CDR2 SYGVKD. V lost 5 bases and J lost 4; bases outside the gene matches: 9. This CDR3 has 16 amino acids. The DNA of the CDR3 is TGTGCCATCAGTAGGGGAACTAGCGGGTTGTACAATGAGCAGTTCTTC. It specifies CAISRGTSGLYNEQFF.

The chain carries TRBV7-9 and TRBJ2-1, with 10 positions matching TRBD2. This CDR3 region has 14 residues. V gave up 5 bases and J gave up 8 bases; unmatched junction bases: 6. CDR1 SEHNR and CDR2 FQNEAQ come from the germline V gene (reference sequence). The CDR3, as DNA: TGTGCCAGCAGCCTGGGACTAGCGTTCGATGAGCAGTTCTTC. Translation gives CASSLGLAFDEQFF.

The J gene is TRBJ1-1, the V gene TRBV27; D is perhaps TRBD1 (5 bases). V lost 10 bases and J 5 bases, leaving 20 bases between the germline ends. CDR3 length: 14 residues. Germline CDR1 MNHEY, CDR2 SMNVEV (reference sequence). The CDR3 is CATAPTQGGTEAFF. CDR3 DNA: TGTGCCACCGCCCCCACCCAGGGCGGGACTGAAGCTTTCTTT.

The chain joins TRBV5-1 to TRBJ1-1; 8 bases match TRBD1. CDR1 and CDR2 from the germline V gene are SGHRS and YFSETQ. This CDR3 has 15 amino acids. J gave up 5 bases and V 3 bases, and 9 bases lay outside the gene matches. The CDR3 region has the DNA TGCGCCAGCAGCTCCGGACAGGGACCAAATACTGAAGCTTTCTTT. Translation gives CASSSGQGPNTEAFF.

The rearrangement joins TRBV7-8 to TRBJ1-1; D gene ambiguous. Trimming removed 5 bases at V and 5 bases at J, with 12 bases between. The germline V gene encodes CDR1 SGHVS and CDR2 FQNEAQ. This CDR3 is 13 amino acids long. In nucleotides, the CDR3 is TGTGCCAGCAGCCCAGGACCGGGGACTGAAGCTTTCTTT. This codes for CASSPGPGTEAFF.

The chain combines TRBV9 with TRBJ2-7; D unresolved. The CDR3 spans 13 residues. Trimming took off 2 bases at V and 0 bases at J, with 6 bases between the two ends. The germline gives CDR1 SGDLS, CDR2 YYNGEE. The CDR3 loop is CASSVDLSYEQYF. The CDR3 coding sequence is TGTGCCAGCAGCGTCGATCTCTCCTACGAGCAGTACTTC.

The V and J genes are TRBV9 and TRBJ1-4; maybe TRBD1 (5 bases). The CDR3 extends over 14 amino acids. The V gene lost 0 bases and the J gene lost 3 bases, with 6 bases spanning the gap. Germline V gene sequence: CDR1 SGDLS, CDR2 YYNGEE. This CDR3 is CASSVEGPNEKLFF. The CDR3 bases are TGTGCCAGCAGCGTAGAGGGGCCTAATGAAAAACTGTTTTTT.

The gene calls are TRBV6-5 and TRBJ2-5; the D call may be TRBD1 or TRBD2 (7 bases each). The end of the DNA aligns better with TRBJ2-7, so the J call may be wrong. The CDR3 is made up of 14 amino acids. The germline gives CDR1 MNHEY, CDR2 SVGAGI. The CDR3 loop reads CASSPAGRGGEQYF. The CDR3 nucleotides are TGTGCCAGCAGTCCCGCTGGCAGGGGGGGCGAGCAGTACTTC.

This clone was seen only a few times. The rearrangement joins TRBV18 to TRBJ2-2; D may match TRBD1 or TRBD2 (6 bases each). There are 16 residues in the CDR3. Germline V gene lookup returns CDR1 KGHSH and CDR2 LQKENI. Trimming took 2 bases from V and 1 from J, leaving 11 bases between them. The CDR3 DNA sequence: TGTGCCAGCTCACCAGGAGGGGGGCTGAACACCGGGGAGCTGTTTTTT. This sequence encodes CASSPGGGLNTGELFF. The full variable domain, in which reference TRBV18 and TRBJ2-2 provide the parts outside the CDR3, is NAGVMQNPRHLVRRRGQEARLRCSPMKGHSHVYWYRQLPEEGLKFMVYLQKENIIDESGMPKERFSAEFPKEGPSILRIQQVVRGDSAAYFCASSPGGGLNTGELFFGEGSRLTVL.

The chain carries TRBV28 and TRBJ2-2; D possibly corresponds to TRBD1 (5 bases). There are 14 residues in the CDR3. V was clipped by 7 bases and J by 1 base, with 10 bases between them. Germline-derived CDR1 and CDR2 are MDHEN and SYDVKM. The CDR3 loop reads CASTDTGNTGELFF. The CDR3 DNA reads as TGTGCCAGCACCGACACAGGGAACACCGGGGAGCTGTTTTTT.

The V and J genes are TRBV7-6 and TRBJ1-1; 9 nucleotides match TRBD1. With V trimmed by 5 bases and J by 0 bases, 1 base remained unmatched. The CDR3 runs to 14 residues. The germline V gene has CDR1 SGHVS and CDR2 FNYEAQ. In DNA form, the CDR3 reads TGTGCCAGCAGCCGGGACAGGGTGAACACTGAAGCTTTCTTT. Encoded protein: CASSRDRVNTEAFF.

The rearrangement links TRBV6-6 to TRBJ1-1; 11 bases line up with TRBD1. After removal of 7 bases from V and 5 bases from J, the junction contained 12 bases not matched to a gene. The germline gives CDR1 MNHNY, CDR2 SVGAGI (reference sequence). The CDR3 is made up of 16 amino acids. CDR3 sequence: CASTTGTGGFWTEAFF. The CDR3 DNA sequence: TGTGCCAGCACCACCGGGACAGGGGGTTTTTGGACTGAAGCTTTCTTT.

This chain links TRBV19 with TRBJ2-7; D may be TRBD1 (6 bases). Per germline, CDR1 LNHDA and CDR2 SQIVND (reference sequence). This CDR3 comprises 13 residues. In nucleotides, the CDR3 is TGTGCTGTCCGGGACAAGAGCTCCTACGAGCAGTACTTC. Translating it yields CAVRDKSSYEQYF.

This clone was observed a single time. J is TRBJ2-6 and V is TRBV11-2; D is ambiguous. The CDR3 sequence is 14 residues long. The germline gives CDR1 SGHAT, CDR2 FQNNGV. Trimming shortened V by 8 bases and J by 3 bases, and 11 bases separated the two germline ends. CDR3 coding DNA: TGTGCCAGCCGGCCTTTGTATGGGGCCAACGTCCTGACTTTC. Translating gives CASRPLYGANVLTF.

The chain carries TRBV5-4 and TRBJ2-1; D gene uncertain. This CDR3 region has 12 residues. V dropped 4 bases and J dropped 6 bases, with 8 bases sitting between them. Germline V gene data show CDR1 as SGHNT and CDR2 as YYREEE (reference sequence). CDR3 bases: TGTGCCAGCAGCGGCGAGCCCAATGAGCAGTTCTTC. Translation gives CASSGEPNEQFF.